Following are 10 T cell receptor beta chains from one sample sequenced in a study of CD8+ T cells in alopecia areata. Described treatment: oral pan-JAK inhibitor, 5-10 mg twice daily. RNA was extracted and reverse transcribed into cDNA as the sequencing template. Sequenced by immunoSEQ multiplex PCR; TCRdb stores in-frame clones only, minus some. The table records under 150,000 clones, around 60% of them present only once. The sequencing here drew on CD4+ T cells sorted from blood, taken at week 4, from a patient treated with tofacitinib. These TCRs come from a human donor with alopecia areata.

This clone turned up a few times. The rearrangement links TRBV2 to TRBJ1-2; D perhaps matches TRBD1 (5 bases). Germline V CDR1 and CDR2: SNHLY, FYNNEI. This CDR3 has 14 amino acids. V lost 8 bases and J 6 bases, leaving 19 bases between the germline ends. The CDR3 loop is CASPKRPRDHGYTF. In DNA, the CDR3 is TGTGCCAGCCCTAAAAGGCCCCGGGACCATGGCTACACCTTC. The full variable domain, completed using reference TRBV2 and TRBJ1-2, is EPEVTQTPSHQVTQMGQEVILRCVPISNHLYFYWYRQILGQKVEFLVSFYNNEISEKSEIFDDQFSVERPDGSNFTLKIRSTKLEDSAMYFCASPKRPRDHGYTFGSGTRLTVV.

The chain has TRBV6-6 and TRBJ2-7; 11 nucleotides line up with TRBD1. This CDR3 contains 15 residues. J was trimmed by 6 bases and V by 2 bases; bases with no gene match: 6. Germline lookup yields CDR1 MNHNY and CDR2 SVGAGI (reference sequence). CDR3 nucleotide sequence: TGTGCCAGCAGTTACAGTGCCGGGACAGGGGGCGAGCAGTACTTC. Protein sequence: CASSYSAGTGGEQYF.

Concerning this clone: Its ends do not fully match the called genes, so a read error is possible. The rearrangement joins TRBV4-1 to TRBJ2-3; 8 bases match TRBD2. The CDR3 extends over 17 amino acids. The germline V gene has CDR1 MGHRA and CDR2 YSYEKL. Here the CDR3 DNA reads TGCGCCAGCAGGCAAGGGTCAGCGGGGGACCCCACAGATACGCAGTATTTT. Encoded protein: CASRQGSAGDPTDTQYF.

The chain employs TRBV10-3 and TRBJ2-7, with 8 bases identical to TRBD2. This CDR3 has 16 amino acids. Germline CDR1 ENHRY, CDR2 SYGVKD. After removal of 10 bases from V and 4 bases from J, the junction contained 18 bases not matched to a gene. CDR3 in amino acids: CATTYSRGGQRYEQYF. CDR3 DNA sequence: TGTGCCACGACGTACTCTCGGGGGGGCCAACGGTACGAGCAGTACTTC.

The rearrangement links TRBV29-1 to TRBJ2-3; 8 bases fit TRBD1. Germline CDR1 is SQVTM and CDR2 is ANQGSEA. The trim removed 4 bases at V and 2 bases at J, leaving 5 bases unmatched. The CDR3 is 14 residues long. The CDR3, as DNA: TGCAGCGTTGGCAGGGGGCGGATCACAGATACGCAGTATTTT. Translating gives CSVGRGRITDTQYF.

V gene TRBV5-4 combines with J gene TRBJ2-7; D is perhaps TRBD1 (6 bases). The CDR3 has 12 residues. The V gene lost 4 bases and the J gene lost 3 bases, with 8 bases spanning the gap. CDR1 SGHNT and CDR2 YYREEE come from the germline V gene (reference sequence). CDR3 DNA sequence: TGTGCCAGCAGCCGGGACAACTACGAGCAGTACTTC. It yields the protein CASSRDNYEQYF.

This clone was seen just once. The V call is TRBV10-3, the J call TRBJ1-2, with D tentatively TRBD1 (5 bases). Germline CDR1 reads ENHRY; CDR2 reads SYGVKD. CDR3 length: 14 amino acids. Trimming removed 0 bases at V and 5 bases at J, with 10 bases between. CDR3 nucleotide sequence: TGTGCCATCAGTGAGTCTGGGACGACTTATGGCTACACCTTC. It encodes CAISESGTTYGYTF.

This chain connects TRBV5-1 to TRBJ1-2; D may be TRBD1 (6 bases). The CDR3 consists of 13 residues. CDR1 and CDR2 (germline): SGHRS, YFSETQ. V lost 2 bases to trimming and J lost 7 bases, with 12 bases between them. The CDR3 sequence: CASSFTGNPGYTF. The CDR3 nucleotides are TGCGCCAGCAGCTTTACAGGGAACCCTGGCTACACCTTC.

The chain combines TRBV5-1 with TRBJ1-2; TRBD1 might be the D (6 bases). This CDR3 is built from 14 residues. The V and J ends lost 0 bases and 0 bases respectively, with 6 bases between them. Germline lookup yields CDR1 SGHRS and CDR2 YFSETQ. CDR3 region: CASSLDRANYGYTF. CDR3 coding DNA: TGCGCCAGCAGCTTGGACAGGGCTAACTATGGCTACACCTTC.

This chain connects TRBV27 to TRBJ1-5; D is perhaps TRBD1 (5 bases). CDR1 MNHEY and CDR2 SMNVEV come from the germline V gene (reference sequence). The CDR3 sequence is 15 residues long. The V end lost 7 bases, the J end lost 0 bases, and 13 bases lay between the germline ends. The CDR3 here is CASTLRGNSNQPQHF. CDR3 sequence (DNA): TGTGCCAGCACCCTCCGGGGGAATAGCAATCAGCCCCAGCATTTT.